This T cell receptor beta chain was retrieved from a study of cytomegalovirus exposure and HLA in healthy donors (TCRdb year 2017). Concerning the study at large: According to an earlier analysis of around 600 of the donors, about 190 million T cells yielded 120 million or so unique TCR beta sequences and 250 to 350 Gb of sequence data. Around 330 gigabases of sequencing data and 70 million to 100 million unique TCR sequences made up an early release that covered approximately 620 HLA-typed donors. Of the roughly 390 genotyped donors, over 65% fell in the genetic ancestry cluster associated with self-reported Caucasian donors. The aim of the study was to test whether cataloging public T cell receptors could identify signatures of past pathogen exposure. Using immunosequencing, the study profiled T cell repertoires from 666 subjects and related those repertoires to cytomegalovirus serostatus. In addition to the first cohort of 666 subjects, a separate validation cohort of around 110 different subjects was used. High-throughput TCR immunosequencing, statistical association of individual TCRs with disease status, and machine learning were combined to predict cytomegalovirus infection status. To study patterns of TCR occurrence, a later analysis re-analyzed previously published TCR beta repertoires from just over 650 donors and added high-resolution HLA genotyping. In the later analysis, no new phenotypic data were used to find candidate immune exposures; instead, reliance was placed on TCR beta sequences and their occurrence across donors. To decide whether each TCR beta V gene segment behaved as functional or pseudogenic, an earlier analysis of some 600 of the donors relied on high-throughput TCR beta sequencing. Donor age, sex, ethnicity and CMV serostatus were compiled together with the repertoire data. A later genetic analysis took genome-wide SNP genotypes for about 55% of the 666 donors and used that subset as a discovery cohort. All discovery cohort repertoires had been generated using a single sequencing platform. Class I and class II HLA loci were covered by the typing at four-digit resolution. Typing coverage varied by locus: about 620-630 donors for A, B, C, DRB1 and DQB1; approximately 560 for DQA1; approximately 610 for DPA1; roughly 470 for DPB1. A handful of DR-DQ haplotypes were handled as single units for association and clustering because linkage in the cohort was strong. Among several hundred genotyped donors of the cohort, an average of roughly 230,000 unique TCR beta nucleotide sequences was sequenced per donor, of which about 18% were non-productive.

CDR1 and CDR2 are read off the germline V gene as SGHRS and YFSETQ. Relative to germline, V is 3 bases shorter and J is 4 bases shorter, with 14 bases between their ends. The cysteine opens and the phenylalanine closes a CDR3 of 14 amino acids. Just CDR3 DNA is preserved here, 42 bases in frame from base 1. Libraries were prepared through the immunoSEQ multiplex PCR assay. The multiplex PCR relied on a mix of 60 forward primers for TCR Vbeta segments and 13 reverse primers for TCR Jbeta segments. Amplification of the CDR3 region of rearranged TCR beta genes was performed with a multiplex PCR assay on genomic DNA. Amplified TCR beta libraries were sequenced as 87-base-pair reads on the Illumina HiSeq System. In the paper's pipeline: Across the 600 to 700 repertoires, a later analysis counted 78 million or so unique TCR beta chains, approximately 12 million of which were shared by at least two donors. Raw reads were error-corrected and collapsed into unique sequences by a nearest-neighbor algorithm in which closely related sequences were merged to remove PCR and sequencing errors. To assign V, D and J gene segments, CDR3 sequences were aligned to IMGT reference sequences. For a sequence to be retained, at least a six-nucleotide match to both a V gene segment and a J gene segment was required. A rearrangement was called productive if the CDR3 had no stop codons and remained in frame with V and J, and every other rearrangement was called non-productive. Following IMGT convention, CDR3 was defined as the stretch from the second conserved V-encoded cysteine up to the conserved J-encoded phenylalanine. Sequences without an unambiguous match to a single V gene segment were excluded from the earlier analysis of 500 to 700 of the donors. In an earlier analysis of 587 of the donors, V segments were called functional above 56.7% productive rearrangements and were called segregating when the between-donor standard deviation exceeded 5%. To diagnose cytomegalovirus status from the catalog of TCR beta chain sequences, a statistical classification framework was built. In a later analysis, V and J genes were assigned by comparing TCR nucleotide sequences against IMGT/GENE-DB human TR gene sequences. The TCRdist pipeline was used in a later analysis to assign CDR3 sequences and most-parsimonious VDJ recombination scenarios. In a later analysis, every TCR beta chain was defined by the combination of its CDR3 amino acid sequence and its V-gene family, and reads without a unique V-gene family were dropped. To address suspected cross-contamination and a sequencing artifact, a later analysis removed roughly 640 highly shared, low-generation-probability nucleotide sequences. In a later analysis, a clonal expansion index was calculated for each public chain from normalized within-repertoire ranks of inferred template counts. In a later analysis, generation probabilities were computed using a VDJ recombination model fitted to out-of-frame rearrangements, and the results were checked against IGoR. In a later analysis, TCR-TCR, TCR-HLA and TCR-CMV co-occurrence was scored with hypergeometric tests, and a repertoire-size bias correction was applied to TCR pairs. A later analysis estimated false discovery rates by permuting HLA or CMV assignments 20 times. In a later analysis, co-occurring TCRs were grouped with DBSCAN, and TCRdist sequence similarity was added when clustering was performed within HLA-allele-positive subsets. Repertoires with fewer than 30,000 or more than 120,000 public chains were left out of co-occurrence clustering, as were four to six repertoires with anomalous nucleotide sharing. Held by TCRdb, this immuneACCESS table contains in-frame sequences only and omits some clones. Under half of the omission traces to an unresolved V gene where checked; the cause of the rest is unknown. D and trimming were read from the DNA, whereas the V and J calls and clone size are those reported in that table. A total of about 160,000 clones appear in this sample, about 80% of them only once. Over 2% of the sample comes from the top ten.

Of note for this clone: What this receptor recognizes is not known. Per-nucleotide qualities are absent, and no much larger clonotype sits a single base away.

In total, more than 500 healthy bone marrow donors made up the cohort. At the time of sampling, all cohort members were nominally healthy, though unrecorded immune exposures were likely present. The donor tested CMV seronegative, placing the donor among the 350 or so seronegative members of the cohort. A peripheral blood sample was provided by each donor, and peripheral blood mononuclear cells were used for TCR beta sequencing. The Qiagen DNeasy Blood Extraction Kit was used to extract genomic DNA from the blood cell samples. What the research found in general, with its limitations: The study listed 164 TCR beta chains as associated with cytomegalovirus. Some IMGT-functional V segments, including TRBV6-2 and TRBV6-3, could not be distinguished by the 87-base-pair reads and were therefore excluded. Several of the top co-occurrence clusters appeared to be linked to parvovirus B19, influenza, CMV and Epstein-Barr virus, according to a later analysis. Because counts were too low, 15 to 20 rarely observed V segments, including chromosome 9 orphons, were excluded from the earlier analysis of some 590 of the donors. While some public TCRs were present in many individuals, most TCR sequences turned up only very rarely across donors. When HLA alleles, especially DR and DQ, strongly co-occurred, attributing TCR associations to individual alleles was difficult. Cytomegalovirus status was reported to be diagnosed by the classifier with high specificity and sensitivity in both the original and validation cohorts. A group of highly shared sequence variants was considered likely to be a technical artifact of the sequencing pipeline. In a later analysis, most CMV-associated TCR beta chains were found to appear HLA-restricted, with HLA associations seemingly driven largely by CMV exposure. The only immune exposure information available for the cohort was CMV serostatus. In an earlier analysis of approximately 600 of the donors, most TCR beta V segments were observed in productive rearrangements about 87% or about 30% of the time, broadly matching IMGT annotations. In a later analysis, HLA-associated TCR beta chains showed more clonal expansion and lower generation probabilities than non-associated chains that were equally common. In this cohort, only TCR beta chains were sequenced, and detectable features were limited by the absence of alpha or paired-chain data. A later analysis found that TCR association rates varied across HLA loci, with DRB1 alleles showing the most associated TCRs and HLA-C alleles the fewest. According to the authors, the approach could potentially be generalized to other disease states and immunological phenotypes. A further reported finding was that TCR beta sequences accurately predicted the HLA-A and HLA-B alleles for most subjects in the first cohort. At a false discovery rate of 0.05, a later analysis linked around 15,000 TCR beta sequences to specific HLA alleles. According to a later genetic analysis, donors in an Asian-associated ancestry cluster had fewer N-insertions in productive TCRs than the roughly 660-donor mean. Linkage disequilibrium might explain the correlated functional status among segregating V segments, but an unknown experimental factor could not be ruled out. V-gene and J-gene trimming of TCR beta chains was associated with a missense DCLRE1C variant in a later genetic analysis, and the association was replicated in an independent cohort. In vitro tests confirmed that a few of the cytomegalovirus-associated TCR beta chains recognize cytomegalovirus antigens. Because HLA typing was missing for some donors at each locus, association tests included only the typed subset. The presence/absence analyses assumed that sequencing depth was roughly uniform across donors, and that assumption may not be true.

The receptor was derived from a female donor in good health and CMV-seronegative. Material: PBMCs. The rearrangement joined TRBV5-1 to TRBJ2-7, with a weak D call of TRBD1 (5 bases match). This receptor has the CDR3 CASSSGNSQYEQYF. The DNA sequence reads TGCGCCAGCAGCTCAGGGAATTCCCAATACGAGCAGTACTTC.